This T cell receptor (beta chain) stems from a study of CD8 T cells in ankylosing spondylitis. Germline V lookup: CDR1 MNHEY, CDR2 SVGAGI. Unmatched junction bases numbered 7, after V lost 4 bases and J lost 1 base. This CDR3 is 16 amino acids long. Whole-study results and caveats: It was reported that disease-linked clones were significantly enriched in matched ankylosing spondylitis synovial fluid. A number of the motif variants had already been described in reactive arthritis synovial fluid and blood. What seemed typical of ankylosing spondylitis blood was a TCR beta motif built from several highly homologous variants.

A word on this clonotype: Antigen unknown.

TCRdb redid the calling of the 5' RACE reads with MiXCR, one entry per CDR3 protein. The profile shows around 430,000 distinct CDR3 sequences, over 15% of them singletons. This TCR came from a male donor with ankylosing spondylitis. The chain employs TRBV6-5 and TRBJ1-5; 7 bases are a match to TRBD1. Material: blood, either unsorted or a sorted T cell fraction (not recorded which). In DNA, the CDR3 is TGTGCCAGCAGTTCAGGGGGGAAGGGAAGCAATCAGCCCCAGCATTTT. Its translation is CASSSGGKGSNQPQHF.